This is a list of T cell receptor beta chains from one sample in a study of blood T cell repertoires in COVID-19. Repertoires were generated with immunoSEQ multiplex PCR, while TCRdb's copy carries only in-frame clones and drops some. The repertoire holds about 70,000 clones, with about 80% as singletons. Sequenced: peripheral blood. The receptors here all came from a man aged 25-45 years with COVID-19, enrolled during active disease. Both conserved end residues are part of each CDR3. The D gene is left open where the match is weak. The listing skips clone size in some rows; elsewhere it reads once, few, many or a size class.

>NA|TRBV7-2|TRBJ1-2|NA
TGTGCCAGCAGCTTAACAGGGAATGGCTACACCTTC
CASSLTGNGYTF
>TRBD1|TRBV10-2|TRBJ2-3|NA
TGCGCCACCGGACAGGGGCGCACAGATACGCAGTATTTT
CATGQGRTDTQYF
>NA|TRBV18|TRBJ1-5|NA
TGTGCCAGCTCACCCGATGCTGGGTTCGGGCAGCCCCAGCATTTT
CASSPDAGFGQPQHF
>TRBD2|TRBV25-1|TRBJ2-1|NA
TGTGCCAGCAGTGGGCCGACTAGCGACTCCTACAATGAGCAGTTCTTC
CASSGPTSDSYNEQFF
>TRBD1|TRBV2|TRBJ2-7|NA
TGTGCCATGGGACAGTCCTACGAGCAGTACTTC
CAMGQSYEQYF
>NA|TRBV28|TRBJ1-2|NA
TGTGCCAGCATAATAGGGGGAGAGGACTATGGCTACACCTTC
CASIIGGEDYGYTF
>NA|TRBV5-1|TRBJ2-7|NA
TGCGCCAGCAGCTTGGCCTCGGGCAGGGCCTACGAGCAGTACTTC
CASSLASGRAYEQYF
>TRBD2|TRBV19|TRBJ2-3|NA
TGTGCCAGTAGTACTAGCGGGAGGGCCGTAATTTCTAGCACAGATACGCAGTATTTT
CASSTSGRAVISSTDTQYF
>NA|TRBV19|TRBJ2-2|NA
TGTGCCAGTAGTAAGCGGAGACCGAACACCGGGGAGCTGTTTTTT
CASSKRRPNTGELFF
>TRBD1|TRBV10-3|TRBJ1-2|once
TGTGCCATCAGTGAGACGCCCTTAGGGGGCGAGAGTAACTATGGCTACACCTTC
CAISETPLGGESNYGYTF
>TRBD1|TRBV6-2/TRBV6-3|TRBJ1-4|NA
TGTGCCAGCAGTCCCCAGGACAGGGGAGGCGAAAAACTGTTTTTT
CASSPQDRGGEKLFF
>NA|TRBV9|TRBJ1-3|once
TGTGCCAGCAGCGTCACCCCCGTCACAGGGTCCTCCTCCGGAAACACCATATATTTT
CASSVTPVTGSSSGNTIYF
>TRBD1|TRBV29-1|TRBJ1-3|NA
TGCAGCGTGACGGGACAGACAATCTCTGGAAACACCATATATTTT
CSVTGQTISGNTIYF
>NA|TRBV11-2|TRBJ2-7|NA
TGTGCCAGCAGCCCGCCGCCACAGCCCTACGAGCAGTACTTC
CASSPPPQPYEQYF
>NA|TRBV6-5|TRBJ1-3|NA
TGTGCCAGCAGTTGGGAGCGAAACACCATATATTTT
CASSWERNTIYF
>TRBD1|TRBV19|TRBJ1-5|NA
TGTGCCAGTAGTATGTGGACAGGGGCGGACACGAATCAGCCCCAGCATTTT
CASSMWTGADTNQPQHF
>NA|TRBV29-1|TRBJ1-2|NA
TGCAGCGTTGAGGGCAGGGCGCTGCCTGGCTACACCTTC
CSVEGRALPGYTF
>NA|TRBV6-1|TRBJ1-3|NA
TGTGCCAGCAGTGAAAATGGTGGATACAGCTCTGGAAACACCATATATTTT
CASSENGGYSSGNTIYF
>TRBD1|TRBV10-3|TRBJ1-3|NA
TGTGCCATCAGGAGGACAGGGGGAGACGCGAGTGGAAACACCATATATTTT
CAIRRTGGDASGNTIYF
>TRBD2|TRBV9|TRBJ2-1|NA
TGTGCCAGCAGCGCCCCCACTAGCGGGAGTACGCCCTACAATGAGCAGTTCTTC
CASSAPTSGSTPYNEQFF
>TRBD2|TRBV11-2|TRBJ2-1|NA
TGTGCCAGCAGTCGCCTAGCGGGACCTTCCTACAATGAGCAGTTCTTC
CASSRLAGPSYNEQFF
>TRBD1|TRBV7-9|TRBJ2-2|NA
TGTGCCAGCACTTCGTCGGGACAGTACACCGGGGAGCTGTTTTTT
CASTSSGQYTGELFF
>TRBD1|TRBV9|TRBJ2-3|NA
TGTGCCAGCAGCCGAAGGGACAGGGATCTAACAGATACGCAGTATTTT
CASSRRDRDLTDTQYF
>TRBD1|TRBV3-1/TRBV3-2|TRBJ1-4|NA
TGTGCCAGCAGCCCGGACAGGGAAAAACTGTTTTTT
CASSPDREKLFF
>NA|TRBV5-6|TRBJ2-3|NA
TGTGCCAGCAGCTGGGACGGACAGACCACAGATACGCAGTATTTT
CASSWDGQTTDTQYF
>NA|TRBV7-2|TRBJ2-3|NA
TGTGCCAGCAGCTTAGGGCGGGTCAGCACAGATACGCAGTATTTT
CASSLGRVSTDTQYF
>NA|TRBV4-1|TRBJ2-3|NA
TGCGCCAGCAGCCAAAGGGGCTTTGGGACAGATACGCAGTATTTT
CASSQRGFGTDTQYF
>NA|TRBV2|TRBJ2-5|NA
TGTGCCAGCAGTGCGGCGGTAGGGGCCGAGACCCAGTACTTC
CASSAAVGAETQYF
>TRBD2|TRBV28|TRBJ2-5|NA
TGTGCCAGCGCCGCCCTAGCGGGAGGAGAGACCCAGTACTTC
CASAALAGGETQYF
>NA|TRBV27|TRBJ2-3|NA
TGTGCCAGCAGTTTAGGGGCCGCTAGCACAGATACGCAGTATTTT
CASSLGAASTDTQYF
>NA|TRBV27|TRBJ2-1|NA
TGTGCCAGCAGTCACTACAATGAGCAGTTCTTC
CASSHYNEQFF
>TRBD2|TRBV2|TRBJ2-7|NA
TGTGCCAGCAGTGACCAGGGACTAGCCTCCTACGAGCAGTACTTC
CASSDQGLASYEQYF
>TRBD2|TRBV28|TRBJ2-1|NA
TGTGCCAGCAGTCCACCCCCCGGGACTAGCGGGAATGAGCAGTTCTTC
CASSPPPGTSGNEQFF
>NA|TRBV3-1/TRBV3-2|TRBJ2-3|NA
TGTGCCAGCAGGCGGGACGGTACGCAGTATTTT
CASRRDGTQYF
>NA|TRBV6-2/TRBV6-3|TRBJ2-1|NA
TGTGCCAGCAGCCTTAGACCCCCAGGGATATCGTTCTACAATGAGCAGTTCTTC
CASSLRPPGISFYNEQFF
>NA|TRBV11-2|TRBJ1-3|NA
TGTGCCAGCAGCTTAGCTGTGAGCTCTGGAAACACCATATATTTT
CASSLAVSSGNTIYF
>TRBD1|TRBV19|TRBJ1-1|NA
TGTGCCAGTGGTGACAGGGCGCCGGGCGAAGCTTTCTTT
CASGDRAPGEAFF